These T cell receptor beta chains were read from a single sample in a study of T cells in Graves' hyperthyroidism and ophthalmopathy. TCRdb ran MiXCR on the multiplex PCR reads and lists one entry per CDR3 protein. The table has a few hundred thousand distinct CDR3 sequences, around 15% seen once. Sequencing was done on a sample of blood. The receptors here all came from a woman in her 40s with Graves' ophthalmopathy. CDR3s include the opening cysteine and the closing phenylalanine or tryptophan. The D gene is left open where the match is weak. Rows give clone size only sometimes, using once, few, many, or a class for an expanded clone.

NA,TRBJ1-4,TRBV7-8,NA,TGTGCCAGCAGCTTATGGGGCAGCGGAAATGAAAAACTGTTTTTT,CASSLWGSGNEKLFF
many,TRBJ2-2,TRBV5-6,NA,TGTGCCAGCAGCAACAGGGGAGGTAGCACCGGGGAGCTGTTTTTT,CASSNRGGSTGELFF
many,TRBJ2-1,TRBV28,NA,TGTGCCAGCAAGGGGGGGGGCGGGCCCTACTCCTACAATGAGCAGTTCTTC,CASKGGGGPYSYNEQFF
NA,TRBJ1-5,TRBV6-1,TRBD1,TGTGCCAGCACCAATGCTGAGGGGGCAGGCAATCAGCCCCAGCATTTT,CASTNAEGAGNQPQHF
NA,TRBJ2-7,TRBV27,TRBD2,TGTGCCAGCAGTCATCCGCTCGCGGGAGGCACCATCTACGAGCAGTACTTC,CASSHPLAGGTIYEQYF
many,TRBJ2-7,TRBV20-1,NA,TGCAGTGCACAGGGGACTATCTACGAGCAGTACTTC,CSAQGTIYEQYF
many,TRBJ2-2,TRBV6-1,TRBD2,TGTGCCAGCAGTACCGGGAGGGCCGGGGAGCTGTTTTTT,CASSTGRAGELFF
NA,TRBJ2-3,TRBV11-2,NA,TGTGCCAGCAGCACGACAAAGACTAGACACGACACAGATACGCAGTATTTT,CASSTTKTRHDTDTQYF
NA,TRBJ2-3,TRBV7-9,TRBD2,TGTGCCAGCAGCCCCGGGGGGGGCGCCGGAGATACGCAGTATTTT,CASSPGGGAGDTQYF
many,TRBJ1-2,TRBV20-1,NA,TGCAGTGCAACCCGGGACATCGGCTACACCTTC,CSATRDIGYTF
many,TRBJ2-7,TRBV5-1,TRBD2,TGCGCCAGCAGCTTGATAGAGCGGGGGACCTACGAGCAGTACTTC,CASSLIERGTYEQYF
few,TRBJ2-1,TRBV19,TRBD2,TGTGCCAGTAGTATTTTAGCGGGAGGTGAGCAGTTCTTC,CASSILAGGEQFF
many,TRBJ2-3,TRBV18,TRBD1,TGTGCCAGCTCTGATCGACAGGGAGAGACAGATACGCAGTATTTT,CASSDRQGETDTQYF
NA,TRBJ2-7,TRBV5-1,TRBD1,TGCGCCAGCAGCTTGGAGGACAGGGGTTACGAGCAGTACTTC,CASSLEDRGYEQYF
few,TRBJ1-3,TRBV29-1,TRBD1,TGCAGCGTGGAGGACAGGGGAACTGGAAACACCATATATTTT,CSVEDRGTGNTIYF
many,TRBJ1-1,TRBV2,NA,TGTGCCAGCGGACAGACACGAAACACTGAAGCTTTCTTT,CASGQTRNTEAFF
NA,TRBJ2-5,TRBV18,NA,TGTGCCAGCTCAAAGGGCCAGGCCACAGAGACCCAGTACTTC,CASSKGQATETQYF
few,TRBJ2-2,TRBV20-1,TRBD2,TGCAGTGCTCAAAATGCGGGGGGACGCACCGGGGAGCTGTTTTTT,CSAQNAGGRTGELFF
many,TRBJ2-5,TRBV20-1,NA,TGCAGTGCTAGGGGGTACCAAGAGACCCAGTACTTC,CSARGYQETQYF
few,TRBJ2-3,TRBV12-3/TRBV12-4,NA,TGTGCCAGCAGTTCGGACTCCCGGACGCAGTATTTT,CASSSDSRTQYF
few,TRBJ2-3,TRBV19,TRBD2,TGTGCCAGTATGGGGACTAGCGGGGCAACAGATACGCAGTATTTT,CASMGTSGATDTQYF
many,TRBJ1-1,TRBV29-1,NA,TGCAGCGTTGAAGGGAACACTGAAGCTTTCTTT,CSVEGNTEAFF
NA,TRBJ1-2,TRBV24-1,TRBD1,TGTGCCACCAGTGACACCGGGACAGGGGACTATGGCTACACCTTC,CATSDTGTGDYGYTF
many,TRBJ2-5,TRBV2,TRBD1,TGTGCCAGCAGGGACAGGGAGCGAGAGACCCAGTACTTC,CASRDRERETQYF
NA,TRBJ2-2,TRBV2,NA,TGTGCCATCAGTGAAAGGGGAACAGGGAGCACCGGGGAGCTGTTTTTT,CAISERGTGSTGELFF
many,TRBJ2-1,TRBV5-1,TRBD2,TGCGCCAGCAGCTTGGCAGGGACTAGCGGTAATGAGCAGTTCTTC,CASSLAGTSGNEQFF
many,TRBJ2-3,TRBV5-1,TRBD2,TGCGCCAGCAGCCCTACCGGGACTAGCGGAGATACGCAGTATTTT,CASSPTGTSGDTQYF
few,TRBJ2-5,TRBV5-1,NA,TGCGCCAGCAGCTTGGGAACAGGGAGTATGTTCGAGACCCAGTACTTC,CASSLGTGSMFETQYF
many,TRBJ2-1,TRBV20-1,TRBD1,TGCAGTGCTAGAGATAATTGGGACAGGGGGGGAGGAGAGCAGTTCTTC,CSARDNWDRGGGEQFF
many,TRBJ1-2,TRBV5-1,TRBD1,TGCGCCAGCAGCTTGGCAGGGGGTCTCTATGGCTACACCTTC,CASSLAGGLYGYTF
many,TRBJ2-5,TRBV7-2,NA,TGTGCCAGCAGCTTAGGGGCCACATCGGAGACCCAGTACTTC,CASSLGATSETQYF
NA,TRBJ1-1,TRBV15,NA,TGTGCCACCAGCAGAGATAGGCCTGAAGCTTTCTTT,CATSRDRPEAFF
many,TRBJ1-1,TRBV10-3,NA,TGTGCCATCAGTGAAGGCCCGAACACTGAAGCTTTCTTT,CAISEGPNTEAFF
NA,TRBJ1-1,TRBV3-1,NA,TGTGCCAGCAGCCAAGGAGGCAGGGTAGATGTGGTGAACACTGAAGCTTTCTTT,CASSQGGRVDVVNTEAFF
few,TRBJ1-2,TRBV9,TRBD1,TGTGCCAGCAGCGTCACAGGGGGCGGCTACACCTTC,CASSVTGGGYTF
few,TRBJ2-5,TRBV7-9,NA,TGTGCCAGCAGCCCATCTAACCTCGCGGAGACCCAGTACTTC,CASSPSNLAETQYF
NA,TRBJ2-3,TRBV5-8,NA,TGTGCCAGCATCCAGGTAGCTAGATCAGATACGCAGTATTTT,CASIQVARSDTQYF
few,TRBJ1-3,TRBV7-2,NA,TGTGCCAGCAGCTTAGAACAGGGTAGCTCTGGAAACACCATATATTTT,CASSLEQGSSGNTIYF
many,TRBJ1-2,TRBV3-1,NA,TGTGCCAGCAGCCGAGAATACCTGGAGGGCTACACCTTC,CASSREYLEGYTF
many,TRBJ1-4,TRBV5-1,TRBD1,TGCGCCAGCAAGAGGGGGACAGGGGATGAAAAACTGTTTTTT,CASKRGTGDEKLFF
many,TRBJ1-1,TRBV11-2,NA,TGTGCCAGCAGCAAGTCACAGGGAGGGACTGAAGCTTTCTTT,CASSKSQGGTEAFF
many,TRBJ2-1,TRBV6-2/TRBV6-3,TRBD2,TGTGCCAGCAGTACCGGGACTAGCGGGAGGGGTGAGCAGTTCTTC,CASSTGTSGRGEQFF
many,TRBJ2-5,TRBV20-1,NA,TGCAGTGCCTCGGCCCCAACGGAGACCCAGTACTTC,CSASAPTETQYF
few,TRBJ1-2,TRBV5-1,NA,TGCGCCAGCAGCTTGGGGTTAATGGGAACCCAGGATGGCTACACCTTC,CASSLGLMGTQDGYTF
many,TRBJ2-5,TRBV7-8,TRBD1,TGTGCCAGCAGCTTAGGGACAGGGTTCGAGACCCAGTACTTC,CASSLGTGFETQYF
NA,TRBJ1-2,TRBV28,NA,TGTGCCAGCAGGCAATACTATGGCTACACCTTC,CASRQYYGYTF
NA,TRBJ2-7,TRBV7-9,NA,TGTGCCAGCAGCCCCAGAGGAGCCCACGAGCAGTACTTC,CASSPRGAHEQYF
NA,TRBJ1-2,TRBV28,NA,TGTGCCAGCAGTTTACGAGGGGCTGGATGGGGCTACACCTTC,CASSLRGAGWGYTF
NA,TRBJ1-1,TRBV7-3,NA,TGTGCCAGCAGCGTATCCCGACAGTCTGAAGCTTTCTTT,CASSVSRQSEAFF